One sample yielded the 24 T cell receptor beta chains listed below, sequenced in a study of cytomegalovirus exposure and HLA in healthy donors. PCR was performed using 60 Vbeta and 13 Jbeta primers. Sequencing was performed with immunoSEQ multiplex PCR; in TCRdb, only in-frame clones are kept and a portion is missing. Found here are 140,000 to 150,000 clones, 75% to 85% of them singletons; the top ten hold roughly 4.7%. The sequenced material came from PBMCs. The receptor source for this set is a man aged 35 to 55 in good health and CMV-seronegative.

This chain links TRBV30 with TRBJ2-3; 9 bases are shared with TRBD2. V shed 0 bases and J 5 bases; nucleotides not matched to a gene: 6. This CDR3 is built from 15 residues. Germline CDR1 reads GTSNPN; CDR2 reads SVGIG (reference sequence). This chain's CDR3 is CAWSVSLAGRDTQYF. CDR3 sequence (DNA): TGTGCCTGGAGTGTTAGTCTAGCGGGAAGAGATACGCAGTATTTT.

CDR3 nucleotide sequence: TGTGCCAGCAGTTCGGGTCGACAGGTATTGTCACCCCTCCACTTT. This codes for CASSSGRQVLSPLHF. This rearrangement joins TRBV28 to TRBJ1-6; D is possibly TRBD1 (6 bases). Per the germline V gene, CDR1 is MDHEN and CDR2 is SYDVKM. The CDR3 has 15 residues. Trimming shortened V by 4 bases and J by 10 bases, and 17 bases separated the two germline ends.

The chain is built from TRBV5-1 and TRBJ2-3, with 14 nucleotides matching TRBD2. The CDR3 is 16 amino acids. V dropped 3 bases and J dropped 5; count of bases not matched to a gene: 5. The germline V gene has CDR1 SGHRS and CDR2 YFSETQ. The CDR3 DNA follows: TGCGCCAGCAGCTCCGGACTAGCGGGGGGCAGAGATACGCAGTATTTT. It specifies CASSSGLAGGRDTQYF. The full variable domain, with the rest looked up from reference TRBV5-1 and TRBJ2-3, is KAGVTQTPRYLIKTRGQQVTLSCSPISGHRSVSWYQQTPGQGLQFLFEYFSETQRNKGNFPGRFSGRQFSNSRSEMNVSTLELGDSALYLCASSSGLAGGRDTQYFGPGTRLTVL.

Concerning this clone: An end of the junction does not agree with germline; a read error may underlie this. V and J are TRBV12-5 and TRBJ1-5; 7 bases are a match to TRBD1. The CDR3 runs 15 residues. In germline, CDR1 is LGHNT, CDR2 FRNRAP. The CDR3 is CASGLEGGGNQSQHF. In DNA form, the CDR3 reads TGTGCTAGTGGTTTGGAAGGGGGCGGCAATCAGTCCCAGCATTTT.

The chain links TRBV2 to TRBJ1-5, with 9 bases lining up with TRBD1. CDR1 and CDR2 from the germline V gene are SNHLY and FYNNEI. The CDR3 covers 15 residues. V lost 6 bases, J lost 3 bases, and 6 bases stayed unmatched. The CDR3 loop is CASRRGQGANQPQHF. The CDR3 DNA is TGTGCCAGCAGGAGGGGACAGGGTGCCAATCAGCCCCAGCATTTT.

This rearrangement joins TRBV6-7 to TRBJ2-5; D is uncertain. TRBV6-7 belongs to the ORF category, with a function that is uncertain. V was cut by 10 bases and J by 5 bases, with 20 bases left in between. CDR3 length equals 14 residues. CDR3 region: CATLFHRVRETQYF. CDR3 sequence (DNA): TGTGCCACCCTTTTTCATCGGGTTCGGGAGACCCAGTACTTC.

The chain recombines TRBV7-2 with TRBJ2-2, with D tentatively TRBD2 (5 bases). The germline V gene encodes CDR1 SGHTA and CDR2 FQGNSA. The V end was cut by 3 bases, the J end by 5 bases, with 7 bases between. This CDR3 has 13 residues. CDR3 residues: CASSLSGTGELFF. The CDR3 DNA reads as TGTGCCAGCAGCTTGAGCGGAACCGGGGAGCTGTTTTTT.

The V call is TRBV7-8, the J call TRBJ1-2; D ambiguous. CDR1 is SGHVS, CDR2 FQNEAQ, per germline. The CDR3 contains 13 residues. The V end lost 4 bases, the J end lost 4 bases, and 10 bases lay between the germline ends. CDR3 residues: CASSSSGAYGYTF. For the CDR3, the DNA is TGTGCCAGCAGCTCTTCGGGAGCCTATGGCTACACCTTC.

V is TRBV28 and J is TRBJ2-3; 7 bases agree with TRBD1. This CDR3 is built from 15 residues. Looked up from germline, CDR1 is MDHEN and CDR2 is SYDVKM. V lost 6 bases to trimming and J lost 2 bases; unmatched junction nucleotides: 8. The CDR3 nucleotides read TGTGCCAGCAGACCCCCACAGGGGTCCACAGATACGCAGTATTTT. Its translation is CASRPPQGSTDTQYF.

V is TRBV7-3 and J is TRBJ1-1; 10 nucleotides line up with TRBD1. The CDR3 spans 13 residues. In germline, CDR1 is SGHTA, CDR2 FQGTGA. V lost 5 bases to trimming and J lost 5 bases; unmatched junction nucleotides: 2. Written as DNA, the CDR3 is TGTGCCAGCAGCAAGGGACAGGGGACTGAAGCTTTCTTT. Protein product: CASSKGQGTEAFF.

The chain carries TRBV28 and TRBJ1-1; no clear D gene. The CDR3 is 14 residues long. Germline assignment: CDR1 MDHEN and CDR2 SYDVKM. V lost 3 bases and J 1 base, leaving 9 bases between the germline ends. In DNA, the CDR3 is TGTGCCAGCAGTTTGGAGGCGCGGAACACTGAAGCTTTCTTT. This gives the protein CASSLEARNTEAFF.

This chain uses TRBV5-7 with TRBJ2-5; possible D gene TRBD2, 7 bases. TRBV5-7 has ORF status, its function being uncertain. V was pared by 0 bases and J by 5 bases, with 20 bases between. The CDR3 runs 17 residues. In DNA form, the CDR3 reads TGTGCCAGCAGCTTGGGGGTAGGGGGGGGCAGGTGGGAGACCCAGTACTTC. It translates to CASSLGVGGGRWETQYF.

V usage is TRBV15 and J usage is TRBJ2-3; no definite D call. CDR1 LNHNV and CDR2 YYDKDF come from the germline V gene (reference sequence). Trimming pared 4 bases from V and 3 bases from J, leaving 2 bases between. CDR3 length: 11 residues. Here the CDR3 reads CATSTTDTQYF. The DNA of the CDR3 is TGTGCCACCAGCACGACAGATACGCAGTATTTT.

The rearrangement uses TRBV7-3 and TRBJ2-2, with 10 bases identical to TRBD1. The germline V gene encodes CDR1 SGHTA and CDR2 FQGTGA. The CDR3 totals 16 residues. With 6 bases clipped from V and 1 base from J, the junction kept 5 bases outside the gene matches. The CDR3 here is CASSRQGAGNTGELFF. The CDR3 DNA reads as TGTGCCAGCAGTCGACAGGGGGCTGGGAACACCGGGGAGCTGTTTTTT.

The V gene is TRBV19, the J gene TRBJ1-1; D is unclear. Deletions cut 2 bases from V and 5 bases from J, with 9 bases between. This CDR3 is built from 13 residues. Germline CDR1 LNHDA, CDR2 SQIVND (reference sequence). CDR3 bases: TGTGCCAGTAGTATAAAATCGAGGACTGAAGCTTTCTTT. It yields the protein CASSIKSRTEAFF.

The V gene is TRBV27, the J gene TRBJ2-5, with D perhaps matching TRBD1 (6 bases). CDR1 and CDR2 from the germline V gene are MNHEY and SMNVEV (reference sequence). V lost 6 bases and J lost 0, with 11 bases in between. The CDR3 length is 14 residues. In DNA form, the CDR3 reads TGTGCCAGCAGCGGCAGGGGAAACCAAGAGACCCAGTACTTC. Amino acid sequence: CASSGRGNQETQYF.

This sequence joins TRBV2 and TRBJ2-3, with 7 bases identical to TRBD1. The CDR3 runs to 14 residues. V lost 6 bases to trimming and J lost 1 base; unmatched junction nucleotides: 4. Per germline, CDR1 SNHLY and CDR2 FYNNEI. DNA of the CDR3: TGTGCCAGCAGGTTAGGGGGCGGCACAGATACGCAGTATTTT. Protein: CASRLGGGTDTQYF.

The rearrangement uses TRBV2 and TRBJ1-5; 10 nucleotides align to TRBD1. The CDR3 has 19 residues. The germline V gene encodes CDR1 SNHLY and CDR2 FYNNEI. Trimming at V came to 8 bases and at J to 4 bases, leaving 20 bases not matched to a gene. CDR3 sequence reads: CASRGSTGGQGVSNQPQHF. DNA for the CDR3: TGTGCCAGCCGCGGGTCGACAGGGGGCCAGGGGGTATCAAATCAGCCCCAGCATTTT.

The V and J genes are TRBV19 and TRBJ1-2; TRBD1 matches 9 bases. This CDR3 contains 17 residues. The V gene's germline CDR1 is LNHDA and CDR2 SQIVND (reference sequence). Trimming removed 6 bases from V and 3 bases from J; junction bases left unmatched: 14. CDR3 in amino acids: CASSTHGIRQGDYGYTF. The DNA for the CDR3 is TGTGCCAGTAGCACGCATGGCATACGACAGGGGGACTATGGCTACACCTTC.

This chain uses TRBV5-1 with TRBJ2-3; 9 positions agree with TRBD1. The CDR3 totals 15 residues. Germline trimming cut 7 bases from V and 1 base from J; bases unmatched to any gene: 7. The germline V gene encodes CDR1 SGHRS and CDR2 YFSETQ. Here the CDR3 reads CASAPGQGGTDTQYF. CDR3 DNA sequence: TGCGCCAGCGCCCCGGGACAGGGCGGCACAGATACGCAGTATTTT.

This clone was counted a single time. The chain uses TRBV5-1 and TRBJ2-4; possibly TRBD1 for D (5 bases). V gave up 0 bases and J gave up 3 bases, with 13 bases separating them. CDR1 is SGHRS and CDR2 is YFSETQ in the germline V gene. The CDR3 loop spans 16 amino acids. The CDR3 spells CASSLDGAVDKNIQYF. The CDR3 bases are TGCGCCAGCAGCTTGGATGGGGCGGTCGACAAAAACATTCAGTACTTC.

The gene calls are TRBV5-1 and TRBJ2-5; TRBD1 matches at 10 bases. Germline V gene lookup returns CDR1 SGHRS and CDR2 YFSETQ. The CDR3 contains 13 residues. V lost 6 bases to trimming and J lost 4 bases; unmatched junction nucleotides: 3. The CDR3, as DNA: TGCGCCAGCAAGGGACAGGGGCTAGAGACCCAGTACTTC. This translates into CASKGQGLETQYF.

There are a few counts of this clone. The chain uses TRBV25-1 and TRBJ1-1; D gene uncertain. CDR1 is MGHDK, CDR2 SYGVNS, per germline. This CDR3 is built from 12 residues. V was pared by 7 bases and J by 1 base, with 7 bases between. The CDR3 sequence: CASTDSNTEAFF. DNA of the CDR3: TGTGCCAGCACGGACTCGAACACTGAAGCTTTCTTT.

The chain links TRBV4-1 to TRBJ1-5; D unresolved. Germline CDR1 is MGHRA and CDR2 is YSYEKL. Trimming took 0 bases from V and 2 from J, leaving 8 bases between them. The CDR3 runs to 15 residues. CDR3 protein: CASSQDYNGNQPQHF. CDR3 sequence (DNA): TGCGCCAGCAGCCAAGATTATAATGGCAATCAGCCCCAGCATTTT.